The 14 T cell receptor beta chains listed next were all sequenced from one sample in a study of tissue T cells after allogeneic stem cell transplantation (dated 2022 in TCRdb). The library was obtained by the immunoSEQ multiplex PCR assay. Entries here come from immuneACCESS through TCRdb and include only in-frame sequences with V and J called. Some clones fail to appear in such tables; in the studies checked, an unresolved V gene covers under half of the shortfall, and the cause of the remainder is unknown. Across this sample there are thousands of clones, with around 59% seen only once. The ten largest clones represent 21% of the sample. The label giving this sample's time point can be read as: human tissue collected at research (rapid) autopsy. This specimen was tissue from the jejunum, taken at autopsy. The receptors were sampled from a male donor at least 60 years old with lung cancer.

This clone was counted only a few times. V gene TRBV5-6 combines with J gene TRBJ2-7; 7 bases agree with TRBD2. The V and J ends lost 2 bases and 4 bases, in that order; junction bases with no gene match: 12. CDR3 length: 16 amino acids. Germline V CDR1 and CDR2: SGHDT, YYEEEE. CDR3 region: CASSFAGERGAYEQYF. CDR3 DNA sequence: TGTGCCAGCAGCTTCGCGGGGGAACGAGGGGCGTACGAGCAGTACTTC.

This clone showed up just a few times. The chain combines TRBV25-1 with TRBJ2-3; 8 bases map to TRBD1. Trimming took 0 bases from V and 5 from J; bases not matched to a gene: 7. Germline V gives CDR1 MGHDK, CDR2 SYGVNS. The CDR3 has 16 residues. The CDR3 sequence is CASSEYAPDRGDTQYF. CDR3 coding DNA: TGTGCCAGCAGTGAATATGCCCCCGACAGGGGAGATACGCAGTATTTT.

The chain recombines TRBV6-2 or TRBV6-3 with TRBJ2-1, with a tentative D call TRBD2 (6 bases). Trimming cost V 5 bases and J 4 bases, with 12 bases left between them. Germline-derived CDR1 and CDR2 are MNHEY and SVGEGT. The CDR3 runs 14 residues. The CDR3 coding sequence is TGTGCCAGCAGTGGAGGGACTGCATACAATGAGCAGTTCTTC. This codes for CASSGGTAYNEQFF.

The J gene is TRBJ2-3, the V gene TRBV5-4; no clear D gene. The CDR3 has 17 residues. Germline values: CDR1 SGHNT, CDR2 YYREEE (reference sequence). V was trimmed by 0 bases and J by 0 bases, leaving 14 bases between them. CDR3 loop: CASSLGPRLDSTDTQYF. The CDR3 region has the DNA TGTGCCAGCAGCTTGGGCCCCAGGCTAGATAGCACAGATACGCAGTATTTT.

The CDR3 spells CASSNTWTGSYEQYF. The CDR3 DNA follows: TGTGCCAGTAGTAACACCTGGACAGGATCCTACGAGCAGTACTTC. The rearrangement joins TRBV19 to TRBJ2-7; TRBD1 matches at 7 bases. This CDR3 has 15 amino acids. Germline values: CDR1 LNHDA, CDR2 SQIVND (reference sequence). Losses at the gene ends were 4 bases for V and 1 base for J; bases not matched to a gene: 7. Using reference TRBV19 and TRBJ2-7 for the parts outside the CDR3, the full variable domain is DGGITQSPKYLFRKEGQNVTLSCEQNLNHDAMYWYRQDPGQGLRLIYYSQIVNDFQKGDIAEGYSVSREKKESFPLTVTSAQKNPTAFYLCASSNTWTGSYEQYFGPGTRLTVT.

This clone has a single count. V and J are TRBV6-7 and TRBJ2-5; 10 bases are a match to TRBD1. TRBV6-7 is classed as an ORF, of uncertain function. The CDR3 contains 15 residues. V lost 7 bases and J lost 4; bases outside the gene matches: 9. CDR3 sequence (DNA): TGTGCCAGCATTCTACCCGGACAGGGGGGAGAGACCCAGTACTTC. Encoded protein: CASILPGQGGETQYF.

This clone was seen a handful of times. The V call is TRBV7-2, the J call TRBJ2-1; D uncertain. Trimming took 3 bases from V and 6 from J, leaving 12 bases between them. Germline CDR1 SGHTA, CDR2 FQGNSA. CDR3 length: 14 amino acids. CDR3 amino acids: CASSLLTAVNEQFF. CDR3 sequence (DNA): TGTGCCAGCAGCTTGCTCACTGCGGTCAATGAGCAGTTCTTC.

The chain links TRBV5-5 to TRBJ1-3; possibly TRBD1 for D (5 bases). CDR1 and CDR2 from the germline V gene are SGHKS and YYEKEE (reference sequence). The CDR3 covers 15 residues. Trimming shortened V by 0 bases and J by 4 bases, and 11 bases separated the two germline ends. CDR3 nucleotide sequence: TGTGCCAGCAGCTTGGACGGAGGGGCCGGAAACACCATATATTTT. Protein sequence: CASSLDGGAGNTIYF.

The chain carries TRBV27 and TRBJ2-7, with D tentatively TRBD1 (6 bases). This CDR3 has 13 amino acids. Germline CDR1 reads MNHEY; CDR2 reads SMNVEV (reference sequence). V was cut by 3 bases and J by 6 bases, with 12 bases left in between. In nucleotides, the CDR3 is TGTGCCAGCAGTTTTCAGGGGTACGGCGAGCAGTACTTC. It specifies CASSFQGYGEQYF.

The chain uses TRBV9 and TRBJ2-7; 7 nucleotides match TRBD2. After removal of 0 bases from V and 5 bases from J, the junction contained 8 bases not matched to a gene. This CDR3 region has 15 residues. Per germline, CDR1 SGDLS and CDR2 YYNGEE. CDR3 sequence (DNA): TGTGCCAGCAGCGTAGGAGGAGCGGGGAACAACGAGCAGTACTTC. Its translation is CASSVGGAGNNEQYF. The whole variable domain, filled in from reference TRBV9 and TRBJ2-7, reads DSGVTQTPKHLITATGQRVTLRCSPRSGDLSVYWYQQSLDQGLQFLIQYYNGEERAKGNILERFSAQQFPDLHSELNLSSLELGDSALYFCASSVGGAGNNEQYFGPGTRLTVT.

In its sample, this clone was seen a few times. The genes are TRBV7-2 and TRBJ2-4; D not resolved. V was shortened by 2 bases and J by 0 bases, with 8 bases between the two germline ends. This CDR3 is 15 amino acids long. Germline V CDR1 and CDR2: SGHTA, FQGNSA. This CDR3 reads CASSLSMLAKNIQYF. The CDR3 nucleotides read TGTGCCAGCAGCTTAAGTATGCTAGCCAAAAACATTCAGTACTTC.

The chain couples TRBV10-3 to TRBJ2-7; D gene uncertain. Germline-derived CDR1 and CDR2 are ENHRY and SYGVKD. V lost 4 bases and J 0 bases, leaving 13 bases between the germline ends. This CDR3 spans 15 amino acids. The CDR3 region has the DNA TGTGCCATCAGTGCAGAGGCGCTGAGCTCCTACGAGCAGTACTTC. Translation gives CAISAEALSSYEQYF.

This sequence joins TRBV9 and TRBJ2-3, with 8 bases matching TRBD2. CDR1 and CDR2 (germline): SGDLS, YYNGEE. Unmatched junction bases numbered 8, after V lost 5 bases and J lost 6 bases. The CDR3 is made up of 14 amino acids. The CDR3 DNA follows: TGTGCCAGCAGTCTTAGCGGGAAATTGGATACGCAGTATTTT. Residues: CASSLSGKLDTQYF.

The J gene is TRBJ1-6, the V gene TRBV28, with TRBD1 matching 12 bases. V lost 5 bases, J lost 8 bases, and 7 bases stayed unmatched. The CDR3 runs to 16 residues. Germline V gene data show CDR1 as MDHEN and CDR2 as SYDVKM. The CDR3 coding sequence is TGTGCCAGCAGTACCTCCGGGACAGGGGGCGATTCACCCCTCCACTTT. Protein product: CASSTSGTGGDSPLHF.